The rows below give T cell receptor beta chains drawn from one sample of a study of blood T cell repertoires in COVID-19. Method: immunoSEQ multiplex PCR; TCRdb's copy keeps in-frame clones and lacks some. Here the sample spans 200,000 to 250,000 clones, about 88% being singletons. Sequencing was performed on peripheral blood. The source of these receptors is a woman between 35 and 50 years old with acute or convalescent COVID-19. Both conserved end residues are part of each CDR3. D genes are given only for firm matches.

TRBV30	-	TRBJ1-2	TGTGCCTGGAGTGTTAGGCAGAGGGGCTACACCTTC	CAWSVRQRGYTF
TRBV6-5	TRBD1	TRBJ1-1	TGTGCCAGCAGGACAGGGCCAGGGGCTTTCTTT	CASRTGPGAFF
TRBV19	-	TRBJ1-4	TGTGCCAGTAGTATAGTCTTCTTGGCAGTACAGGAAAAACTGTTTTTT	CASSIVFLAVQEKLFF
TRBV29-1	TRBD2	TRBJ2-5	TGCAGCGTTCGGAGGGGGGGGACTAGCGTGGAGACCCAGTACTTC	CSVRRGGTSVETQYF
TRBV25-1	-	TRBJ1-5	TGTGCCAGCAGTGATGGAGCATATAGCAATCAGCCCCAGCATTTT	CASSDGAYSNQPQHF